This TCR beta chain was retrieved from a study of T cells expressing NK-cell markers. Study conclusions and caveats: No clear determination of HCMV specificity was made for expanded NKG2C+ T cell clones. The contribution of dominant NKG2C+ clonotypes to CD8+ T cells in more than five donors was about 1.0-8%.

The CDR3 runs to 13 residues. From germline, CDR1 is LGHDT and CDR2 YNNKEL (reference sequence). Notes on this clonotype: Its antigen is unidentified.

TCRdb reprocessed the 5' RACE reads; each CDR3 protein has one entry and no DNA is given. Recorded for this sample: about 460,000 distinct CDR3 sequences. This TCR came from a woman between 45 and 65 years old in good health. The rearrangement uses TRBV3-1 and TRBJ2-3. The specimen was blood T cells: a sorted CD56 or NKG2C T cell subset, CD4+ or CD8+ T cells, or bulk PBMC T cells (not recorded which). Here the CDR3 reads CASRPANTDTQYF.